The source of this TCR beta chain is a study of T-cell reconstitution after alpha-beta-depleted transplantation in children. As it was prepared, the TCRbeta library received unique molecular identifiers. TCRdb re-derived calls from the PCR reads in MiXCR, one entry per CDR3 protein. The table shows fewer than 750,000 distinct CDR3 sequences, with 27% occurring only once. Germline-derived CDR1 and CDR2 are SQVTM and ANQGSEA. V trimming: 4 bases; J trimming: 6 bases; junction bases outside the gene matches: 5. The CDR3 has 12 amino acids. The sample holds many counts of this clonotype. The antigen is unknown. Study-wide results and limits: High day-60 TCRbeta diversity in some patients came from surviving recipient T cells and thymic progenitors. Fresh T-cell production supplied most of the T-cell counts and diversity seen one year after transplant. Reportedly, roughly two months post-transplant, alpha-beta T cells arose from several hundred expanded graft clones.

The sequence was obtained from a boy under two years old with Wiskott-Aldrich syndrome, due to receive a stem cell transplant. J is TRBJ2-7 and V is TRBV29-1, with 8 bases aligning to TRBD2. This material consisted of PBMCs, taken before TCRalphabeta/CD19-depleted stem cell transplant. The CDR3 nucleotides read TGCAGCGTTGCGGACGGGAGGGGCGAGCAGTACTTC. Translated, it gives CSVADGRGEQYF.